The present T cell receptor beta chain was sequenced within a study of T-cell memory formation after mild COVID-19. Study summary: Largely, TCR clusters stayed within a single donor.

Using constant-segment primers, 5'RACE produced TCR alpha and TCR beta cDNA libraries carrying sample barcodes and UMIs. TCRdb reprocessed the 5' RACE reads via MiXCR and lists one record per CDR3 protein. The profile shows around 250,000 distinct CDR3 sequences, around 16% of them singletons. Notes on the study in general: Detection of some responders pre-infection suggested pre-existing cross-reactive memory T cells participated.

Germline V gives CDR1 LNHDA, CDR2 SQIVND (reference sequence). V shed 6 bases and J shed 1 base, with 10 bases lying between them. CDR3 length: 14 residues. With regard to this clonotype: Its target is unknown.

The sequenced material came from PBMCs or a T cell subset sorted from them (not recorded which). The gene calls are TRBV19 and TRBJ1-5; unclear D gene. This receptor was identified in a man aged 18 to 30 who had mild COVID-19 (a few samples of this study predate the infection). Cell type and time point are not known. The CDR3 coding sequence is TGTGCCAGTAGAGGCTCTCGGAGCAATCAGCCCCAGCATTTT. It encodes CASRGSRSNQPQHF.